This T cell receptor beta chain appears in the sequencing data of a study of T-cell reconstitution after alpha-beta-depleted transplantation in children. From germline, CDR1 is SGHRS and CDR2 YFSETQ. Trimming took 4 bases from V and 5 from J; bases not matched to a gene: 6. The CDR3 is 15 residues long. Unique molecular identifiers were used in preparing the TCRbeta library. TCRdb re-called the PCR reads with MiXCR, one entry per CDR3 protein. The sample lists approximately 130,000 distinct CDR3 sequences, about 9.5% occurring once. The sample holds many counts of this clonotype. Its antigen is unknown. Whole-study results and caveats: The study traced high day-60 TCRbeta diversity in some patients to surviving recipient T cells and thymic progenitors. Approximately two months post-transplant, alpha-beta T cells reportedly originated from several hundred expanded graft clones. A year had passed since transplant, and T-cell counts and diversity by then came mostly from newly produced T cells.

The source is a girl in the first two years of life who had a stem cell transplant for combined immunodeficiency, so the T cells may come from the graft donor. The rearrangement joins TRBV5-1 to TRBJ2-3, with 11 bases aligning to TRBD2. The specimen was PBMCs, mostly from graft donor cells, collected 180 days after TCRalphabeta/CD19-depleted stem cell transplant. The CDR3 region is CASSPQGTSGDTQYF. CDR3 DNA sequence: TGCGCCAGCAGCCCCCAGGGGACTAGCGGAGATACGCAGTATTTT.